This TCR beta chain is from a study of cytomegalovirus exposure and HLA in healthy donors. Whole-study results and caveats: Most of the CMV-associated TCR beta chains (in a later analysis) appeared to be HLA-restricted. An analysis was carried out at a later point. It showed that HLA-associated TCR beta chains were more clonally expanded than equally common non-associated chains.

The PCR used 60 Vbeta and 13 Jbeta primers. Sequencing was performed with immunoSEQ multiplex PCR; in TCRdb, only in-frame clones are kept and a portion is missing. The data show about 190,000 clones, about 69% seen once. Deletions cut 5 bases from V and 0 bases from J, with 11 bases between. Germline CDR1 SNHLY, CDR2 FYNNEI. The CDR3 loop spans 15 amino acids. Concerning this clone: Its antigen is not identified.

The TCR comes from a man aged 30 to 39 in good health and CMV-seropositive. The gene calls are TRBV2 and TRBJ2-4; the D gene is possibly TRBD1 (5 bases). Input material: PBMCs. CDR3 in DNA: TGTGCCAGCAGTCGGACACTATTAGCCAAAAACATTCAGTACTTC. It encodes CASSRTLLAKNIQYF.